The 17 T cell receptor beta chains reported below all come from one sample, sequenced in a study of radiotherapy plus CTLA-4 blockade in lung cancer. Clones were sequenced by immunoSEQ multiplex PCR, and TCRdb holds only the in-frame ones, with some missing. Of fewer than 55,000 clones listed, approximately 84% are singletons. The specimen comprised peripheral blood, sampled from a patient treated with radiotherapy plus ipilimumab. The receptors stem from a human donor with non-small cell lung cancer whose response to radiotherapy plus ipilimumab could not be evaluated.

The chain has TRBV7-8 and TRBJ1-1; 9 bases are a match to TRBD1. Germline loops: CDR1 SGHVS, CDR2 FQNEAQ. Trimming took 10 bases from V and 6 from J; bases not matched to a gene: 9. This CDR3 spans 13 amino acids. This CDR3 reads CATAWDRVSEAFF. The CDR3 bases are TGTGCCACTGCCTGGGACAGGGTGTCTGAAGCTTTCTTT.

CDR3 loop: CASSPSLAGVYEQYF. In DNA form, the CDR3 reads TGTGCCAGCAGCCCCTCACTAGCGGGAGTCTACGAGCAGTACTTC. The rearrangement links TRBV4-2 to TRBJ2-7; 11 bases agree with TRBD2. In germline, CDR1 is LGHNA, CDR2 YNFKEQ. The CDR3 spans 15 residues. Trimming at V came to 4 bases and at J to 3 bases, leaving 5 bases not matched to a gene.

The chain uses TRBV7-3 and TRBJ2-3; maybe TRBD1 (6 bases). V was trimmed by 5 bases and J by 3 bases, leaving 18 bases between them. The CDR3 is 16 amino acids. Germline V gene data show CDR1 as SGHTA and CDR2 as FQGTGA. The CDR3 nucleotides are TGTGCCAGCAGCCCCGGGACACGGGGTGGAACAGATACGCAGTATTTT. Amino acids: CASSPGTRGGTDTQYF.

The J gene is TRBJ1-5, the V gene TRBV6-5; no firm D call. Trimming shortened V by 5 bases and J by 9 bases, and 11 bases separated the two germline ends. The CDR3 covers 12 residues. From germline, CDR1 is MNHEY and CDR2 SVGAGI. For the CDR3, the DNA is TGTGCCAGCAGTACGGGGTCGGGGCCCCAGCATTTT. As protein: CASSTGSGPQHF.

The chain uses TRBV7-6 and TRBJ2-7; 10 bases agree with TRBD1. The CDR3 is made up of 16 amino acids. With V trimmed by 1 base and J by 2 bases, 5 bases remained unmatched. The germline gives CDR1 SGHVS, CDR2 FNYEAQ. In nucleotides, the CDR3 is TGTGCCAGCAGCTTAGAACCGGGACAGGGGACCTACGAGCAGTACTTC. This gives the protein CASSLEPGQGTYEQYF.

This clone came up once. The J gene is TRBJ2-1, the V gene TRBV4-3, with 12 bases fitting TRBD2. Unmatched junction bases numbered 15, after V lost 4 bases and J lost 5 bases. The CDR3 spans 19 residues. Germline values: CDR1 LGHNA, CDR2 YSLEER. CDR3: CASSLRTGTSGRMHNEQFF. CDR3 DNA: TGCGCCAGCAGCCTCCGGACGGGGACTAGCGGGCGAATGCACAATGAGCAGTTCTTC.

The chain is built from TRBV29-1 and TRBJ2-7; 8 bases map to TRBD1. The length of the CDR3 is 15 residues. V lost 4 bases, J lost 1 base, and 9 bases stayed unmatched. The germline gives CDR1 SQVTM, CDR2 ANQGSEA. The CDR3 bases are TGCAGCGTTGGTGGCAGGGGGCGCGGATCCTACGAGCAGTACTTC. It translates to CSVGGRGRGSYEQYF.

The rearrangement uses TRBV10-1 and TRBJ2-7; tentative D call: TRBD2 (6 bases). Per the germline V gene, CDR1 is WNHNN and CDR2 is SYGVQD (reference sequence). Trimming stripped 8 bases from V and 2 bases from J, with 13 bases between. The length of the CDR3 is 13 residues. CDR3 bases: TGCGCCAGCCTCGGAGGGTTTCCCTACGAGCAGTACTTC. Its protein is CASLGGFPYEQYF.

V and J are TRBV2 and TRBJ2-5, with a tentative D call TRBD2 (6 bases). Matching the DNA end better, TRBJ2-7 makes the J call doubtful. The germline gives CDR1 SNHLY, CDR2 FYNNEI. The CDR3 consists of 15 residues. In DNA, the CDR3 is TGTGCCAGCAGGTTAACAGGAGGGAGCTCCTACGAGCAGTACTTC. The encoded protein is CASRLTGGSSYEQYF.

In its sample, this clone was seen a few times. The rearrangement joins TRBV6-6 to TRBJ1-5, with 8 bases fitting TRBD1. Germline V gives CDR1 MNHNY, CDR2 SVGAGI (reference sequence). Unmatched junction bases numbered 7, after V lost 5 bases and J lost 4 bases. The CDR3 is made up of 15 amino acids. The CDR3 reads CASSLGQGGNQPQHF. As DNA, the CDR3 is TGTGCCAGCAGTCTCGGACAGGGAGGGAATCAGCCCCAGCATTTT.

The chain combines TRBV7-2 with TRBJ2-1, with a tentative D call TRBD1 (6 bases). The CDR3 runs to 17 residues. From germline, CDR1 is SGHTA and CDR2 FQGNSA. The V gene lost 6 bases and the J gene lost 8 bases, with 26 bases spanning the gap. The CDR3 DNA reads TGTGCCAGCAGTCCATCCCGAGTCCGGGACAACGTAGATGAGCAGTTCTTC. This translates into CASSPSRVRDNVDEQFF.

The chain joins TRBV7-3 to TRBJ2-1; no clear D gene. The V end was cut by 1 base, the J end by 2 bases, with 9 bases between. The CDR3 sequence is 15 residues long. Germline values: CDR1 SGHTA, CDR2 FQGTGA. The CDR3 DNA is TGTGCCAGCAGCTTAAATTTAGTCACCTACAATGAGCAGTTCTTC. Translating it yields CASSLNLVTYNEQFF. Full variable domain (remainder filled in from reference TRBV7-3 and TRBJ2-1): GAGVSQTPSNKVTEKGKYVELRCDPISGHTALYWYRQSLGQGPEFLIYFQGTGAADDSGLPNDRFFAVRPEGSVSTLKIQRTERGDSAVYLCASSLNLVTYNEQFFGPGTRLTVL.

This chain connects TRBV19 to TRBJ2-2; D is perhaps TRBD1 (6 bases). This CDR3 is built from 16 residues. Deletions cut 5 bases from V and 6 bases from J, with 19 bases between. Germline V gene lookup returns CDR1 LNHDA and CDR2 SQIVND (reference sequence). The CDR3 here is CASSPPGQLISGELFF. CDR3 coding DNA: TGTGCCAGTAGTCCCCCCGGACAGCTTATATCCGGGGAGCTGTTTTTT.

This chain joins TRBV4-3 and TRBJ2-7; 7 nucleotides line up with TRBD2. With 4 bases clipped from V and 5 bases from J, the junction kept 11 bases outside the gene matches. CDR3 size: 15 residues. Per the germline V gene, CDR1 is LGHNA and CDR2 is YSLEER. DNA of the CDR3: TGCGCCAGCAGCCTAAGAGCTAGCGGAGGCGACGAGCAGTACTTC. This translates into CASSLRASGGDEQYF.

The CDR3: CASSLPDRGIYGYTF. The CDR3 nucleotides read TGTGCCAGCAGCCTCCCGGACAGGGGGATCTATGGCTACACCTTC. V is TRBV7-2 and J is TRBJ1-2; 10 bases line up with TRBD1. This CDR3 has 15 residues. The germline CDR1 and CDR2 sequences are SGHTA and FQGNSA. After removal of 5 bases from V and 4 bases from J, the junction contained 7 bases not matched to a gene.

The J gene is TRBJ1-1, the V gene TRBV19; the D is unclear. The CDR3 is made up of 14 amino acids. The V gene lost 3 bases and the J gene lost 4 bases, with 12 bases spanning the gap. CDR1 is LNHDA and CDR2 is SQIVND in the germline V gene (reference sequence). The CDR3 nucleotides are TGTGCCAGTAGTATTGGTAGATTTGGCACTGAAGCTTTCTTT. It encodes CASSIGRFGTEAFF.

The chain carries TRBV29-1 and TRBJ2-5, with a weak D call TRBD2 (6 bases). The DNA end lines up better with TRBJ2-7; the J call may be wrong. CDR1 SQVTM and CDR2 ANQGSEA come from the germline V gene. The CDR3 consists of 15 residues. CDR3 in DNA: TGCAGCGTCCTAAAGGGGCATCGGGAGTCCTACGAGCAGTACTTC. Amino acids: CSVLKGHRESYEQYF.